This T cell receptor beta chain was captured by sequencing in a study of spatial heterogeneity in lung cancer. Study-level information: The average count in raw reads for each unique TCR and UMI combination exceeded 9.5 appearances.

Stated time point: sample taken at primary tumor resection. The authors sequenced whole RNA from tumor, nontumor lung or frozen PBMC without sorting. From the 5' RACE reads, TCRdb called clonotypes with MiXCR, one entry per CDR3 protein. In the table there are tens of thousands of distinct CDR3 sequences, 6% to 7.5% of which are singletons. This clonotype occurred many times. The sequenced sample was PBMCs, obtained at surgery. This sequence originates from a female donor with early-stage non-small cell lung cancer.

CDR3 in DNA: TGTGCCAGTAGACGGTCGAGGGGCCCTAATGAAAAACTGTTTTTT. This sequence encodes CASRRSRGPNEKLFF. The V and J genes are TRBV19 and TRBJ1-4; a possible D gene is TRBD1 (5 bases). This CDR3 spans 15 amino acids. Trimming stripped 6 bases from V and 3 bases from J, with 14 bases between. CDR1 LNHDA and CDR2 SQIVND come from the germline V gene (reference sequence). The complete variable domain, with remaining parts taken from reference TRBV19 and TRBJ1-4, reads DGGITQSPKYLFRKEGQNVTLSCEQNLNHDAMYWYRQDPGQGLRLIYYSQIVNDFQKGDIAEGYSVSREKKESFPLTVTSAQKNPTAFYLCASRRSRGPNEKLFFGSGTQLSVL.